Presented here are 28 T cell receptor beta chains from one specimen sequenced in a study of radiation and T cells in renal cell carcinoma. Described time point: baseline pretreatment blood. Indicated treatment: 15 Gy SBRT to primary tumor, nephrectomy 4 weeks later. Sequenced by immunoSEQ multiplex PCR; TCRdb stores in-frame clones only, minus some. Here the sample spans some 150,000 clones, over 75% being singletons. Sequenced material: blood, taken from a patient whose treatment included radiotherapy and nephrectomy. These receptor sequences come from a woman in her forties or fifties with renal cell carcinoma.

The chain links TRBV9 to TRBJ2-1, with TRBD2 identical over 7 bases. V lost 3 bases and J lost 16; bases outside the gene matches: 7. Germline V gene lookup returns CDR1 SGDLS and CDR2 YYNGEE. The length of the CDR3 is 11 residues. CDR3 sequence reads: CASSAPGLPFF. CDR3 bases: TGTGCCAGCAGCGCCCCGGGACTACCCTTCTTC.

This sequence joins TRBV7-9 and TRBJ2-1; D is perhaps TRBD1 (5 bases). The length of the CDR3 is 17 residues. CDR1 and CDR2 from the germline V gene are SEHNR and FQNEAQ (reference sequence). Trimming removed 1 base at V and 6 bases at J, with 19 bases between. CDR3 bases: TGTGCCAGCAGCTTAGATCGTCGGCAGGGTATCCTCAATGAGCAGTTCTTC. Its translation is CASSLDRRQGILNEQFF.

V is TRBV6-5 and J is TRBJ1-2; D not certain. This CDR3 has 14 amino acids. V was cut by 0 bases and J by 7 bases, with 12 bases left in between. In germline, CDR1 is MNHEY, CDR2 SVGAGI. This CDR3 reads CASSYSAYVGGYTF. In nucleotides, the CDR3 is TGTGCCAGCAGTTACTCCGCCTACGTTGGTGGCTACACCTTC.

This clone was observed a single time. The rearrangement links TRBV5-6 to TRBJ1-2, with a possible D match to TRBD1 (6 bases). V was pared by 2 bases and J by 3 bases, with 11 bases between. CDR1 and CDR2 from the germline V gene are SGHDT and YYEEEE. The CDR3 is 14 amino acids. CDR3 nucleotide sequence: TGTGCCAGCAGCTTAGGGGGGGCGGACTATGGCTACACCTTC. It is translated as CASSLGGADYGYTF.

The rearrangement uses TRBV11-2 and TRBJ1-2, with 10 bases that match TRBD1. The CDR3 loop spans 15 amino acids. The germline V gene has CDR1 SGHAT and CDR2 FQNNGV. J gave up 6 bases and V 3 bases, and 7 bases lay outside the gene matches. The CDR3 bases are TGTGCCAGCAGCTTGGGGACGACAGGGGGCAATGGCTACACCTTC. Amino acids: CASSLGTTGGNGYTF.

V usage is TRBV2 and J usage is TRBJ1-2, with D possibly matching TRBD1 (5 bases). This CDR3 has 13 amino acids. Germline V gene data show CDR1 as SNHLY and CDR2 as FYNNEI. Between the trimmed V and J ends, which lost 4 bases and 6 bases, there was a span of 12 bases. CDR3 bases: TGTGCCAGCAGTGGGGGGTGGGAGGATGGCTACACCTTC. Translation gives CASSGGWEDGYTF.

The gene calls are TRBV15 and TRBJ2-5; 9 bases fit TRBD1. Germline loops: CDR1 LNHNV, CDR2 YYDKDF (reference sequence). The CDR3 is made up of 18 amino acids. Losses at the gene ends were 1 base for V and 3 bases for J; bases not matched to a gene: 12. This CDR3 reads CATSRAYTGGAVEETQYF. The CDR3 bases are TGTGCCACCAGCAGAGCTTACACAGGGGGCGCGGTGGAAGAGACCCAGTACTTC.

The chain employs TRBV19 and TRBJ2-3; the match to TRBD2 covers 7 bases. Germline V CDR1 and CDR2: LNHDA, SQIVND (reference sequence). This CDR3 contains 15 residues. Unmatched junction bases numbered 6, after V lost 3 bases and J lost 3 bases. The CDR3 spells CASSMMGGDTDTQYF. In DNA form, the CDR3 reads TGTGCCAGTAGTATGATGGGGGGGGATACAGATACGCAGTATTTT.

The chain employs TRBV5-6 and TRBJ1-2; the D is unclear. The V end lost 2 bases, the J end lost 2 bases, and 10 bases lay between the germline ends. CDR3 length: 14 amino acids. The germline CDR1 and CDR2 sequences are SGHDT and YYEEEE. Here the CDR3 reads CASSFWNENYGYTF. The CDR3 DNA is TGTGCCAGCAGCTTTTGGAACGAAAACTATGGCTACACCTTC.

The chain has TRBV7-2 and TRBJ1-2; no firm D call. The CDR3 runs to 15 residues. Germline CDR1 is SGHTA and CDR2 is FQGNSA. The V gene lost 1 base and the J gene lost 3 bases, with 12 bases spanning the gap. CDR3 DNA: TGTGCCAGCAGCTTAGTGATGGATACATACTATGGCTACACCTTC. This codes for CASSLVMDTYYGYTF.

This clone was seen a handful of times. This CDR3 reads CATWAPGGYTF. The CDR3 DNA reads as TGTGCCACCTGGGCTCCCGGTGGCTACACCTTC. The chain has TRBV6-4 and TRBJ1-2, with no clear D. Germline CDR1 MRHNA, CDR2 SNTAGT. The CDR3 has 11 amino acids. Between the trimmed V and J ends, which lost 10 bases and 7 bases, there was a span of 13 bases.

V is TRBV11-2 and J is TRBJ1-3; D gene unclear. Trimming removed 1 base from V and 2 bases from J, with 6 bases in between. CDR1 and CDR2 from the germline V gene are SGHAT and FQNNGV. The CDR3 is made up of 14 amino acids. CDR3 sequence: CASSLGAAGNTIYF. CDR3 DNA: TGTGCCAGCAGCTTAGGGGCGGCTGGAAACACCATATATTTT.

The chain couples TRBV5-1 to TRBJ2-7; 9 bases agree with TRBD1. The germline gives CDR1 SGHRS, CDR2 YFSETQ. This CDR3 is 13 amino acids long. J lost 0 bases, V lost 6 bases, and 1 base had no gene match. The CDR3 DNA sequence: TGCGCCAGCAAACAGGGGGCCTCCTACGAGCAGTACTTC. It specifies CASKQGASYEQYF.

The V gene is TRBV9, the J gene TRBJ1-2, with D possibly TRBD1 on 5 matching bases. Germline V gene data show CDR1 as SGDLS and CDR2 as YYNGEE. The CDR3 length is 15 residues. V lost 3 bases and J 4 bases, leaving 16 bases between the germline ends. Here the CDR3 DNA reads TGTGCCAGCAGCGCACCGAGTGGGACCTTCTATGGCTACACCTTC. Protein product: CASSAPSGTFYGYTF.

The chain couples TRBV6-6 to TRBJ2-5; 8 nucleotides line up with TRBD1. V gave up 5 bases and J gave up 4 bases; unmatched junction bases: 9. The CDR3 spans 15 residues. The germline gives CDR1 MNHNY, CDR2 SVGAGI (reference sequence). The CDR3 DNA follows: TGTGCCAGCAGTCCAAGGGACAGGTGGGGAGAGACCCAGTACTTC. Its translation: CASSPRDRWGETQYF.

The chain has TRBV7-9 and TRBJ2-2; 7 bases agree with TRBD1. Germline CDR1 SEHNR, CDR2 FQNEAQ (reference sequence). With V trimmed by 11 bases and J by 6 bases, 9 bases remained unmatched. The CDR3 is 13 residues long. CDR3 region: CALPTGSSGELFF. Here the CDR3 DNA reads TGTGCCTTACCGACAGGGTCCTCCGGGGAGCTGTTTTTT.

This clone has only a few counts. This CDR3 is CSVVVLRGDTEAFF. Here the CDR3 DNA reads TGCAGCGTTGTAGTACTCAGGGGTGACACTGAAGCTTTCTTT. The chain has TRBV29-1 and TRBJ1-1, with D possibly matching TRBD1 (6 bases). Between the trimmed V and J ends, which lost 4 bases and 3 bases, there was a span of 15 bases. The CDR3 sequence is 14 residues long. CDR1 SQVTM and CDR2 ANQGSEA come from the germline V gene.

The chain is built from TRBV6-6 and TRBJ1-2; no definite D call. The CDR3 has 14 residues. CDR1 is MNHNY and CDR2 is SVGAGI in the germline V gene (reference sequence). V was clipped by 2 bases and J by 3 bases, with 10 bases between them. In nucleotides, the CDR3 is TGTGCCAGCAGTTACGTACAGCTCTACTATGGCTACACCTTC. Translating gives CASSYVQLYYGYTF.

This chain uses TRBV14 with TRBJ2-5; 9 bases line up with TRBD2. The CDR3 loop spans 15 amino acids. The germline V gene has CDR1 SGHDN and CDR2 FVKESK. J was trimmed by 5 bases and V by 1 base; bases with no gene match: 5. The CDR3 is CASSQARGGRETQYF. In nucleotides, the CDR3 is TGTGCCAGCAGCCAAGCGCGGGGGGGCAGGGAGACCCAGTACTTC. The full variable domain, completed using reference TRBV14 and TRBJ2-5, is EAGVTQFPSHSVIEKGQTVTLRCDPISGHDNLYWYRRVMGKEIKFLLHFVKESKQDESGMPNNRFLAERTGGTYSTLKVQPAELEDSGVYFCASSQARGGRETQYFGPGTRLLVL.

In this sample, this clone turned up a few times. The chain recombines TRBV5-6 with TRBJ2-6, with D unclear. V gave up 1 base and J gave up 1 base, with 0 bases separating them. This CDR3 comprises 13 residues. Per germline, CDR1 SGHDT and CDR2 YYEEEE. Written as DNA, the CDR3 is TGTGCCAGCAGCTTGTCTGGGGCCAACGTCCTGACTTTC. Protein product: CASSLSGANVLTF. Supplemented by reference TRBV5-6 and TRBJ2-6, the full variable domain reads DAGVTQSPTHLIKTRGQQVTLRCSPKSGHDTVSWYQQALGQGPQFIFQYYEEEERQRGNFPDRFSGHQFPNYSSELNVNALLLGDSALYLCASSLSGANVLTFGAGSRLTVL.

The chain carries TRBV11-2 and TRBJ2-1; TRBD2 aligns across 7 bases. V lost 1 base, J lost 1 base, and 4 bases stayed unmatched. Germline V CDR1 and CDR2: SGHAT, FQNNGV. This CDR3 contains 16 residues. CDR3 sequence reads: CASSLVRGDSYNEQFF. The CDR3 DNA sequence: TGTGCCAGCAGCTTAGTTCGGGGGGATTCCTACAATGAGCAGTTCTTC.

The V gene is TRBV19, the J gene TRBJ1-1; TRBD1 might be the D (5 bases). V lost 3 bases and J 4 bases, leaving 9 bases between the germline ends. The CDR3 loop spans 13 amino acids. Germline V gene lookup returns CDR1 LNHDA and CDR2 SQIVND (reference sequence). CDR3 coding DNA: TGTGCCAGTAGTATTAATGGGGGCACTGAAGCTTTCTTT. The encoded protein is CASSINGGTEAFF.

V gene TRBV11-3 combines with J gene TRBJ2-1; 8 bases align to TRBD2. Germline V gene data show CDR1 as SGHNT and CDR2 as YENEEA. This CDR3 is built from 16 residues. Trimming took 5 bases from V and 6 from J; bases not matched to a gene: 12. DNA of the CDR3: TGTGCCAGCAGCCCGCCCGGGGGGGCGCATCTCAATGAGCAGTTCTTC. Amino acid sequence: CASSPPGGAHLNEQFF.

The V call is TRBV7-8, the J call TRBJ1-5; unclear D gene. CDR3 length: 14 amino acids. Germline V gene data show CDR1 as SGHVS and CDR2 as FQNEAQ. The ends were cut back, 3 bases at V and 3 bases at J, with 9 bases in the middle. The CDR3 nucleotides read TGTGCCAGCAGCTTTGAGTATTCCAATCAGCCCCAGCATTTT. Residues: CASSFEYSNQPQHF.

The chain is built from TRBV5-1 and TRBJ2-1; 7 bases match TRBD1. Germline V lookup: CDR1 SGHRS, CDR2 YFSETQ. The CDR3 spans 16 residues. After removal of 4 bases from V and 3 bases from J, the junction contained 10 bases not matched to a gene. CDR3 protein: CASSIGSGGFYNEQFF. CDR3 DNA: TGCGCCAGCAGCATCGGTTCAGGGGGATTCTACAATGAGCAGTTCTTC. The full variable domain, with the rest looked up from reference TRBV5-1 and TRBJ2-1, is KAGVTQTPRYLIKTRGQQVTLSCSPISGHRSVSWYQQTPGQGLQFLFEYFSETQRNKGNFPGRFSGRQFSNSRSEMNVSTLELGDSALYLCASSIGSGGFYNEQFFGPGTRLTVL.

The rearrangement uses TRBV15 and TRBJ1-4; maybe TRBD1 (6 bases). V was trimmed by 4 bases and J by 5 bases, leaving 14 bases between them. Germline V gene data show CDR1 as LNHNV and CDR2 as YYDKDF (reference sequence). The length of the CDR3 is 15 residues. DNA of the CDR3: TGTGCCACCAGCACGGAGGACAGCGTCAATGAAAAACTGTTTTTT. Its protein product is CATSTEDSVNEKLFF.

J is TRBJ1-1 and V is TRBV7-2; no clear D. Germline V gives CDR1 SGHTA, CDR2 FQGNSA. This CDR3 is built from 14 residues. The V end was cut by 8 bases, the J end by 8 bases, with 21 bases between. The CDR3 DNA reads as TGTGCCAGCCAGGTTGCCCTCGAAGCCCAGGAAGCTTTCTTT. This translates into CASQVALEAQEAFF.

The rearrangement joins TRBV6-5 to TRBJ2-5, with D perhaps TRBD1 or TRBD2 (5 bases each). The DNA matches TRBJ2-7 better at its end, which makes the J call doubtful. Germline lookup yields CDR1 MNHEY and CDR2 SVGAGI. The CDR3 extends over 14 amino acids. This chain's CDR3 is CASSPRDGTYEQYF. The CDR3 DNA is TGTGCCAGCAGCCCCCGGGACGGAACCTACGAGCAGTACTTC.